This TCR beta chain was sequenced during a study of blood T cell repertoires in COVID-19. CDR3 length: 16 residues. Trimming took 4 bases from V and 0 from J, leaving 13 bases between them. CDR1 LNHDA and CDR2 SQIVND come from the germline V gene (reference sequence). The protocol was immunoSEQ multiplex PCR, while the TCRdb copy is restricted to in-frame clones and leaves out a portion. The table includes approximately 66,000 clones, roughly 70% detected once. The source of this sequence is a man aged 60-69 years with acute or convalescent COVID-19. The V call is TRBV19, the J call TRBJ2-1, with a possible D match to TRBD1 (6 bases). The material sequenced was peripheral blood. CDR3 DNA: TGTGCCAGTAGTACCCACCCGGACAGCTCCTACAATGAGCAGTTCTTC. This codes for CASSTHPDSSYNEQFF.